These T cell receptor beta chains were read from a single sample in a study of blood T cells in healthy people across ages. TCRdb independently ran MiXCR on the 5' RACE reads; one entry per CDR3 protein. The profile shows about 1.8 million distinct CDR3 sequences, roughly 49% of them singletons. The specimen was blood. The receptors come from a woman aged 40-49 years in good health. Both conserved end residues are part of each CDR3. A D gene is named only where the DNA matches it firmly. Clone size is given for some rows only: seen once, a few or many times, or a class if the clone is expanded.

d_gene: .
v_gene: TRBV7-2
abundance: .
j_gene: TRBJ2-2
CDR3aa: CASSLGGRTGELFF
CDR3nt: TGTGCCAGCAGCTTGGGGGGGCGCACCGGGGAGCTGTTTTTT

d_gene: .
v_gene: TRBV12-3/TRBV12-4
abundance: few
j_gene: TRBJ1-5
CDR3aa: CASSFGEAGNQPQHF
CDR3nt: TGTGCCAGCAGTTTCGGGGAGGCGGGCAATCAGCCCCAGCATTTT

d_gene: .
v_gene: TRBV15
abundance: .
j_gene: TRBJ2-4
CDR3aa: CATSPRVGRANNEQYF
CDR3nt: TGTGCCACCAGCCCCCGTGTGGGCAGGGCCAACAATGAGCAGTACTTC

d_gene: .
v_gene: TRBV4-3
abundance: .
j_gene: TRBJ2-1
CDR3aa: CASSRARDATYNEQFF
CDR3nt: TGCGCCAGCAGCCGCGCGCGGGACGCAACATACAATGAGCAGTTCTTC

d_gene: .
v_gene: TRBV6-5
abundance: few
j_gene: TRBJ2-5
CDR3aa: CASSRGSLGTQYF
CDR3nt: TGTGCCAGCAGTCGGGGTTCCCTAGGGACCCAGTACTTC

d_gene: TRBD1
v_gene: TRBV20-1
abundance: .
j_gene: TRBJ2-5
CDR3aa: CSAPIQGQETQYF
CDR3nt: TGCAGTGCTCCCATACAGGGGCAAGAGACCCAGTACTTC

d_gene: TRBD2
v_gene: TRBV9
abundance: .
j_gene: TRBJ2-3
CDR3aa: CASSVRLGGATDTQYF
CDR3nt: TGTGCCAGCAGCGTTCGGCTCGGGGGGGCAACAGATACGCAGTATTTT

d_gene: .
v_gene: TRBV7-2
abundance: .
j_gene: TRBJ2-3
CDR3aa: CASSLHGGSLTDTQYF
CDR3nt: TGTGCCAGCAGCCTCCACGGGGGCTCCTTGACAGATACGCAGTATTTT

d_gene: TRBD1
v_gene: TRBV3-1
abundance: .
j_gene: TRBJ1-6
CDR3aa: CASSPRTGASPLHF
CDR3nt: TGTGCCAGCAGCCCCAGGACAGGGGCCTCACCCCTCCACTTT

d_gene: TRBD1
v_gene: TRBV6-1
abundance: few
j_gene: TRBJ2-7
CDR3aa: CASRGQTSYEQYF
CDR3nt: TGTGCCAGCAGGGGACAGACCTCCTACGAGCAGTACTTC

d_gene: .
v_gene: TRBV6-2/TRBV6-3
abundance: .
j_gene: TRBJ2-3
CDR3aa: CASSYSTGAGALDTQYF
CDR3nt: TGTGCCAGCAGTTACTCGACGGGCGCAGGGGCTTTAGATACGCAGTATTTT

d_gene: .
v_gene: TRBV12-3/TRBV12-4
abundance: .
j_gene: TRBJ1-4
CDR3aa: CASSLWRSREDEKLFF
CDR3nt: TGTGCCAGCAGTTTATGGAGGTCGCGGGAGGATGAAAAACTGTTTTTT

d_gene: TRBD2
v_gene: TRBV9
abundance: many
j_gene: TRBJ2-1
CDR3aa: CASSVASGGYNEQFF
CDR3nt: TGTGCCAGCAGCGTAGCTAGCGGGGGATACAATGAGCAGTTCTTC

d_gene: .
v_gene: TRBV15
abundance: .
j_gene: TRBJ2-1
CDR3aa: CATSSRRGVGFNEQFF
CDR3nt: TGTGCCACCAGCAGCAGAAGGGGGGTGGGGTTCAATGAGCAGTTCTTC

d_gene: TRBD1
v_gene: TRBV7-2
abundance: .
j_gene: TRBJ1-5
CDR3aa: CASSSSGGGDSNQPQHF
CDR3nt: TGTGCCAGCAGCTCCTCAGGGGGCGGGGATAGCAATCAGCCCCAGCATTTT

d_gene: TRBD2
v_gene: TRBV5-1
abundance: few
j_gene: TRBJ2-4
CDR3aa: CASSWGTSGSAKNIQYF
CDR3nt: TGCGCCAGCAGCTGGGGGACTAGCGGGTCAGCCAAAAACATTCAGTACTTC

d_gene: .
v_gene: TRBV20-1
abundance: few
j_gene: TRBJ2-3
CDR3aa: CSARAFRAGDSTSTDTQYF
CDR3nt: TGCAGTGCTAGAGCGTTCAGAGCGGGGGACAGCACTAGCACAGATACGCAGTATTTT

d_gene: .
v_gene: TRBV25-1
abundance: few
j_gene: TRBJ1-1
CDR3aa: CASSTQGTEAFF
CDR3nt: TGTGCCAGCAGTACCCAGGGCACTGAAGCTTTCTTT

d_gene: .
v_gene: TRBV27
abundance: few
j_gene: TRBJ1-1
CDR3aa: CASSPGRGARAEAFF
CDR3nt: TGTGCCAGCAGTCCTGGGCGAGGGGCGCGGGCTGAAGCTTTCTTT

d_gene: TRBD2
v_gene: TRBV7-9
abundance: few
j_gene: TRBJ2-4
CDR3aa: CASSNPTSGGAVAKNIQYF
CDR3nt: TGTGCCAGCAGCAACCCAACTAGCGGGGGCGCCGTAGCCAAAAACATTCAGTACTTC

d_gene: TRBD2
v_gene: TRBV2
abundance: once
j_gene: TRBJ2-1
CDR3aa: CAGGEGSQYNEQFF
CDR3nt: TGTGCCGGCGGGGAGGGATCACAATACAATGAGCAGTTCTTC

d_gene: .
v_gene: TRBV28
abundance: .
j_gene: TRBJ1-2
CDR3aa: CASSPSPVGGRYGYTF
CDR3nt: TGTGCCAGCAGTCCCTCCCCAGTTGGAGGCAGATATGGCTACACCTTC

d_gene: .
v_gene: TRBV4-3
abundance: .
j_gene: TRBJ2-7
CDR3aa: CASSQALLSYEQYF
CDR3nt: TGCGCCAGCAGCCAGGCCCTTCTCTCCTACGAGCAGTACTTC

d_gene: .
v_gene: TRBV12-1
abundance: .
j_gene: TRBJ1-5
CDR3aa: CASSLGPRVGPNNQPQHF
CDR3nt: TGTGCCAGCAGCCTGGGACCGAGGGTGGGGCCTAACAATCAGCCCCAGCATTTT

d_gene: .
v_gene: TRBV20-1
abundance: .
j_gene: TRBJ1-2
CDR3aa: CSPREGPYGYTF
CDR3nt: TGCAGTCCTCGGGAGGGTCCCTATGGCTACACCTTC

d_gene: TRBD1
v_gene: TRBV13
abundance: many
j_gene: TRBJ2-7
CDR3aa: CASSRPTGGYEQYF
CDR3nt: TGTGCCAGCAGCCGACCGACAGGGGGGTACGAGCAGTACTTC

d_gene: TRBD2
v_gene: TRBV28
abundance: many
j_gene: TRBJ2-1
CDR3aa: CASSFAGGSYNEQFF
CDR3nt: TGTGCCAGCAGCTTCGCGGGGGGGTCCTACAATGAGCAGTTCTTC

d_gene: TRBD1
v_gene: TRBV4-1
abundance: .
j_gene: TRBJ1-5
CDR3aa: CASSQHSGTGGLQPQHF
CDR3nt: TGCGCCAGCAGCCAGCACTCGGGGACAGGGGGGCTTCAGCCCCAGCATTTT

d_gene: .
v_gene: TRBV10-3
abundance: .
j_gene: TRBJ1-5
CDR3aa: CALRGHPWKQPQHF
CDR3nt: TGTGCCCTGCGGGGACACCCATGGAAACAGCCCCAGCATTTT

d_gene: TRBD2
v_gene: TRBV6-1
abundance: .
j_gene: TRBJ2-7
CDR3aa: CASSQLPGLGYSWGYEQYF
CDR3nt: TGTGCCAGCAGTCAACTTCCGGGACTAGGGTACTCTTGGGGATACGAGCAGTACTTC

d_gene: TRBD2
v_gene: TRBV4-3
abundance: few
j_gene: TRBJ2-1
CDR3aa: CASSQTLGGGTYNEQFF
CDR3nt: TGCGCCAGCAGCCAAACCCTCGGCGGGGGTACCTACAATGAGCAGTTCTTC

d_gene: .
v_gene: TRBV11-2
abundance: .
j_gene: TRBJ1-2
CDR3aa: CASSPINLSNYGYTF
CDR3nt: TGTGCCAGCAGCCCCATCAACCTCTCTAACTATGGCTACACCTTC

d_gene: .
v_gene: TRBV4-3
abundance: .
j_gene: TRBJ2-1
CDR3aa: CASSQEITDGGDNEQFF
CDR3nt: TGCGCCAGCAGCCAAGAAATTACGGACGGTGGAGACAATGAGCAGTTCTTC

d_gene: .
v_gene: TRBV5-1
abundance: few
j_gene: TRBJ2-3
CDR3aa: CASRPERTNTQYF
CDR3nt: TGCGCCAGCAGACCTGAAAGGACTAATACGCAGTATTTT

d_gene: .
v_gene: TRBV20-1
abundance: .
j_gene: TRBJ1-2
CDR3aa: CSARDQGANYGYTF
CDR3nt: TGCAGTGCTAGAGATCAGGGTGCTAACTATGGCTACACCTTC

d_gene: .
v_gene: TRBV24-1
abundance: .
j_gene: TRBJ2-1
CDR3aa: CATSATGAIYNEQFF
CDR3nt: TGTGCCACCAGTGCTACCGGGGCGATCTACAATGAGCAGTTCTTC

d_gene: .
v_gene: TRBV20-1
abundance: .
j_gene: TRBJ2-3
CDR3aa: CSAVSAGKRGERTDTQYF
CDR3nt: TGCAGTGCAGTTTCCGCCGGGAAGAGAGGAGAACGAACAGATACGCAGTATTTT

d_gene: TRBD1
v_gene: TRBV12-3/TRBV12-4
abundance: .
j_gene: TRBJ1-2
CDR3aa: CASSFRRGDNGYTF
CDR3nt: TGTGCCAGCAGTTTCCGCAGGGGGGATAATGGCTACACCTTC

d_gene: TRBD2
v_gene: TRBV11-2
abundance: .
j_gene: TRBJ2-7
CDR3aa: CASSFPELAGLMGEQYF
CDR3nt: TGTGCCAGCAGCTTCCCAGAACTAGCGGGGCTGATGGGAGAGCAGTACTTC

d_gene: TRBD1
v_gene: TRBV6-5
abundance: .
j_gene: TRBJ1-1
CDR3aa: CASSFFTGARGMNTEAFF
CDR3nt: TGTGCCAGCAGTTTCTTTACAGGGGCTCGGGGCATGAACACTGAAGCTTTCTTT

d_gene: .
v_gene: TRBV28
abundance: .
j_gene: TRBJ2-7
CDR3aa: CASRNDRLEQYF
CDR3nt: TGTGCCAGCAGAAACGACAGACTCGAGCAGTACTTC

d_gene: .
v_gene: TRBV20-1
abundance: .
j_gene: TRBJ1-5
CDR3aa: CSAGGQTRYSNQPQHF
CDR3nt: TGCAGTGCTGGCGGACAGACACGATATAGCAATCAGCCCCAGCATTTT

d_gene: .
v_gene: TRBV28
abundance: .
j_gene: TRBJ1-6
CDR3aa: CATRTGLSPLHF
CDR3nt: TGTGCCACCCGGACGGGACTTTCACCCCTCCACTTT

d_gene: .
v_gene: TRBV7-2
abundance: few
j_gene: TRBJ1-2
CDR3aa: CASSLEGRNFGYTF
CDR3nt: TGTGCCAGCAGCTTAGAAGGCAGAAACTTCGGCTACACCTTC

d_gene: .
v_gene: TRBV20-1
abundance: few
j_gene: TRBJ2-7
CDR3aa: CSARDPPGLQSSYEQYF
CDR3nt: TGCAGTGCTAGAGATCCCCCCGGACTCCAAAGCTCCTACGAGCAGTACTTC

d_gene: TRBD1
v_gene: TRBV20-1
abundance: .
j_gene: TRBJ2-7
CDR3aa: CSGECRTGGSEQYF
CDR3nt: TGCAGTGGTGAGTGTCGGACAGGGGGCTCCGAGCAGTACTTC

d_gene: .
v_gene: TRBV27
abundance: .
j_gene: TRBJ2-5
CDR3aa: CASSSRLGAMQETQYF
CDR3nt: TGTGCCAGCAGTTCCCGACTAGGAGCTATGCAAGAGACCCAGTACTTC

d_gene: TRBD1
v_gene: TRBV7-9
abundance: .
j_gene: TRBJ2-1
CDR3aa: CASSPRDRTYNEQFF
CDR3nt: TGTGCCAGCAGCCCCCGGGACAGGACCTACAATGAGCAGTTCTTC

d_gene: .
v_gene: TRBV29-1
abundance: many
j_gene: TRBJ2-1
CDR3aa: CSVDEQFF
CDR3nt: TGCAGCGTGGATGAGCAGTTCTTC

d_gene: TRBD2
v_gene: TRBV20-1
abundance: .
j_gene: TRBJ2-3
CDR3aa: CSVHSGGAISDTQYF
CDR3nt: TGCAGTGTCCACAGCGGGGGGGCAATATCAGATACGCAGTATTTT

d_gene: .
v_gene: TRBV6-5
abundance: .
j_gene: TRBJ1-1
CDR3aa: CASSHGQNTEAFF
CDR3nt: TGTGCCAGCAGTCATGGACAGAACACTGAAGCTTTCTTT

d_gene: .
v_gene: TRBV9
abundance: .
j_gene: TRBJ2-1
CDR3aa: CASSPPVPYNEQFF
CDR3nt: TGTGCCAGCAGTCCACCGGTCCCTTACAATGAGCAGTTCTTC

d_gene: TRBD1
v_gene: TRBV4-3
abundance: .
j_gene: TRBJ2-3
CDR3aa: CASSQDAGGGTDTQYF
CDR3nt: TGCGCCAGCAGCCAAGATGCAGGGGGCGGTACAGATACGCAGTATTTT

d_gene: TRBD1
v_gene: TRBV12-3/TRBV12-4
abundance: once
j_gene: TRBJ2-7
CDR3aa: CASSFRDRTREQYF
CDR3nt: TGTGCCAGCAGTTTTCGGGACAGGACTCGCGAGCAGTACTTC

d_gene: .
v_gene: TRBV12-3/TRBV12-4
abundance: .
j_gene: TRBJ2-5
CDR3aa: CASIRAQETQYF
CDR3nt: TGTGCCAGCATAAGGGCACAAGAGACCCAGTACTTC